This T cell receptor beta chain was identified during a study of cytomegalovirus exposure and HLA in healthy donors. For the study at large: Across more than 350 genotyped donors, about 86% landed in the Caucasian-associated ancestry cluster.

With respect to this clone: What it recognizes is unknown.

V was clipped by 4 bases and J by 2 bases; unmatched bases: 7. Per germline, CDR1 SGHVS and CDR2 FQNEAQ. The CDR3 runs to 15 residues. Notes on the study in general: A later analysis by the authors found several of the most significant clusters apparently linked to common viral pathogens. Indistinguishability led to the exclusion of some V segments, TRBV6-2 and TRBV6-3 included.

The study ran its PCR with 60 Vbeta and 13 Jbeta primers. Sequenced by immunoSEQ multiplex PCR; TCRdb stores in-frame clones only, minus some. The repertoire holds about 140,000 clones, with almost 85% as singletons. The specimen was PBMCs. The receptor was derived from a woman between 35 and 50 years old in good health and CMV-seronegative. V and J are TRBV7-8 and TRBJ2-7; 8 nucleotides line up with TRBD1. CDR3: CASSWGLDRAYEQYF. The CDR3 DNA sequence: TGTGCCAGCAGCTGGGGCCTGGACAGGGCCTACGAGCAGTACTTC.